Each of the 22 T cell receptor beta chains below was sequenced from the same sample in a study of Tregs in tolerant kidney transplant recipients. Clones were sequenced by immunoSEQ multiplex PCR, and TCRdb holds only the in-frame ones, with some missing. The profile shows fewer than 100,000 clones, 90% to 95% of them singletons. The input for sequencing was CD4+ T cells from blood, taken before the transplant. These receptors all come from a human donor who received a combined kidney and bone marrow transplant.

This chain uses TRBV28 with TRBJ2-7, with TRBD2 matching over 8 bases. Germline values: CDR1 MDHEN, CDR2 SYDVKM. V gave up 5 bases and J gave up 7 bases; unmatched junction bases: 19. CDR3 length: 17 amino acids. The CDR3 loop reads CASSPPRGASGLGEQYF. CDR3 in DNA: TGTGCCAGCAGTCCCCCCCGCGGGGCTAGCGGGCTTGGGGAGCAGTACTTC.

CDR3 loop: CASSLDGREGETQYF. For the CDR3, the DNA is TGTGCCAGCAGCTTGGACGGGAGAGAGGGAGAGACCCAGTACTTC. The V and J genes are TRBV7-8 and TRBJ2-5; TRBD2 is a possible D gene (6 bases). V lost 3 bases, J lost 4 bases, and 15 bases lay in between. The germline CDR1 and CDR2 sequences are SGHVS and FQNEAQ. This CDR3 is built from 15 residues.

The chain recombines TRBV6-1 with TRBJ2-1; the D gene is possibly TRBD2 (6 bases). The CDR3 extends over 14 amino acids. Trimming stripped 9 bases from V and 10 bases from J, with 22 bases between. The germline CDR1 and CDR2 sequences are MNHNS and SASEGT. The chain's CDR3 is CASTKTATSNEQFF. For the CDR3, the DNA is TGTGCCAGTACTAAGACAGCTACTAGCAACGAGCAGTTCTTC.

This clone was counted a single time. The gene calls are TRBV7-9 and TRBJ2-5; TRBD1 is a possible D gene (5 bases). This CDR3 has 12 residues. V was clipped by 0 bases and J by 7 bases, with 6 bases between them. Germline V CDR1 and CDR2: SEHNR, FQNEAQ (reference sequence). CDR3 sequence (DNA): TGTGCCAGCAGCTTAGCGCAGGGGACCCAGTACTTC. Its protein product is CASSLAQGTQYF. The whole variable domain, filled in from reference TRBV7-9 and TRBJ2-5, reads DTGVSQNPRHKITKRGQNVTFRCDPISEHNRLYWYRQTLGQGPEFLTYFQNEAQLEKSRLLSDRFSAERPKGSFSTLEIQRTEQGDSAMYLCASSLAQGTQYFGPGTRLLVL.

The chain is built from TRBV27 and TRBJ1-4; D unresolved. Germline CDR1 and CDR2: MNHEY and SMNVEV (reference sequence). Trimming shortened V by 5 bases and J by 10 bases, and 20 bases separated the two germline ends. The CDR3 covers 15 residues. Here the CDR3 DNA reads TGTGCCAGCAGTCCCGGGGTCGCGGGCGTGGGAAAACTGTTTTTT. Its translation: CASSPGVAGVGKLFF.

The chain employs TRBV25-1 and TRBJ2-5, with 7 bases that match TRBD2. The CDR3 loop spans 15 amino acids. Trimming removed 6 bases from V and 5 bases from J; junction bases left unmatched: 12. CDR1 is MGHDK and CDR2 is SYGVNS in the germline V gene. CDR3 residues: CASSPSWGGMETQYF. For the CDR3, the DNA is TGTGCCAGCAGCCCTTCATGGGGAGGGATGGAGACCCAGTACTTC.

This clone was picked up one time. The chain links TRBV10-3 to TRBJ2-5; D is unresolved. Trimming shortened V by 4 bases and J by 2 bases, and 8 bases separated the two germline ends. This CDR3 contains 13 residues. Germline V lookup: CDR1 ENHRY, CDR2 SYGVKD. The CDR3 DNA sequence: TGTGCCATCAGTGGGCCCAGGCAAGAGACCCAGTACTTC. Protein sequence: CAISGPRQETQYF.

This chain connects TRBV7-2 to TRBJ2-3; possible D gene TRBD1, 5 bases. The germline CDR1 and CDR2 sequences are SGHTA and FQGNSA. The CDR3 length is 13 residues. Deletions cut 4 bases from V and 6 bases from J, with 11 bases between. This CDR3 is CASSSRASDTQYF. The DNA of the CDR3 is TGTGCCAGCAGCTCCAGGGCCTCGGATACGCAGTATTTT.

The V and J genes are TRBV5-4 and TRBJ1-6; 8 nucleotides match TRBD1. This CDR3 has 14 residues. Germline V gene lookup returns CDR1 SGHNT and CDR2 YYREEE (reference sequence). With 2 bases clipped from V and 7 bases from J, the junction kept 2 bases outside the gene matches. In DNA, the CDR3 is TGTGCCAGCAGCTTACAGGGGGACAATTCACCCCTCCACTTT. Translating it yields CASSLQGDNSPLHF.

The chain couples TRBV5-6 to TRBJ2-1; 9 bases agree with TRBD1. This CDR3 is 15 amino acids long. With V trimmed by 1 base and J by 8 bases, 7 bases remained unmatched. CDR1 and CDR2 from the germline V gene are SGHDT and YYEEEE. The CDR3 is CASSLTGTGIDEQFF. The DNA for the CDR3 is TGTGCCAGCAGCTTGACCGGGACAGGGATCGATGAGCAGTTCTTC.

The chain joins TRBV10-3 to TRBJ2-2, with D perhaps TRBD2 (9 bases). This CDR3 is built from 16 residues. V was trimmed by 4 bases and J by 1 base, leaving 13 bases between them. Per the germline V gene, CDR1 is ENHRY and CDR2 is SYGVKD. Here the CDR3 DNA reads TGTGCCATCAGTGCTAGCGGGACAGGGAACACCGGGGAGCTGTTTTTT. Translated: CAISASGTGNTGELFF.

V and J are TRBV5-4 and TRBJ1-3, with a possible D match to TRBD1 (5 bases). Trimming took off 3 bases at V and 3 bases at J, with 16 bases between the two ends. Germline CDR1 is SGHNT and CDR2 is YYREEE (reference sequence). The CDR3 totals 16 residues. The CDR3 DNA is TGTGCCAGCAGCTCGCAGGGTACAAACCTTGGAAACACCATATATTTT. This codes for CASSSQGTNLGNTIYF.

The rearrangement links TRBV5-1 to TRBJ2-1; D not certain. V shed 0 bases and J shed 4 bases, with 8 bases lying between them. The CDR3 covers 14 residues. Germline V gene sequence: CDR1 SGHRS, CDR2 YFSETQ. The CDR3 sequence: CASSLDNWYNEQFF. DNA of the CDR3: TGCGCCAGCAGCTTGGACAATTGGTACAATGAGCAGTTCTTC.

The chain joins TRBV4-2 to TRBJ2-7, with D perhaps TRBD1 (6 bases). This CDR3 contains 16 residues. The V end lost 4 bases, the J end lost 3 bases, and 19 bases lay between the germline ends. Germline V gives CDR1 LGHNA, CDR2 YNFKEQ. This CDR3 reads CASSRGQAGDGYEQYF. The CDR3, as DNA: TGTGCCAGCAGCCGGGGGCAGGCAGGGGATGGCTACGAGCAGTACTTC.

This chain uses TRBV19 with TRBJ1-5, with a tentative D call TRBD1 (5 bases). Germline CDR1 reads LNHDA; CDR2 reads SQIVND (reference sequence). The ends were cut back, 4 bases at V and 2 bases at J, with 9 bases in the middle. The CDR3 consists of 14 residues. The CDR3 loop is CASSSWGGNQPQHF. CDR3 coding DNA: TGTGCCAGTAGTAGTTGGGGGGGCAATCAGCCCCAGCATTTT. Complete variable domain (other parts from reference TRBV19 and TRBJ1-5): DGGITQSPKYLFRKEGQNVTLSCEQNLNHDAMYWYRQDPGQGLRLIYYSQIVNDFQKGDIAEGYSVSREKKESFPLTVTSAQKNPTAFYLCASSSWGGNQPQHFGDGTRLSIL.

The chain carries TRBV2 and TRBJ2-2; tentative D call: TRBD1 (6 bases). Trimming shortened V by 5 bases and J by 4 bases, and 20 bases separated the two germline ends. The CDR3 totals 17 residues. The germline CDR1 and CDR2 sequences are SNHLY and FYNNEI. CDR3 DNA: TGTGCCAGCAGTCTAAGGACAGCGACTACCAGCACCGGGGAGCTGTTTTTT. Amino acids: CASSLRTATTSTGELFF.

The V gene is TRBV7-2, the J gene TRBJ2-5; TRBD2 matches 8 bases. The CDR3 totals 16 residues. With V trimmed by 4 bases and J by 5 bases, 12 bases remained unmatched. From germline, CDR1 is SGHTA and CDR2 FQGNSA. The CDR3 loop reads CASSSGLAGVGETQYF. The CDR3 DNA follows: TGTGCCAGCAGCTCCGGACTAGCCGGGGTGGGGGAGACCCAGTACTTC.

The chain is built from TRBV5-4 and TRBJ2-4; D may be TRBD2 (5 bases). Germline CDR1 reads SGHNT; CDR2 reads YYREEE (reference sequence). Between the trimmed V and J ends, which lost 4 bases and 0 bases, there was a span of 11 bases. This CDR3 is built from 15 residues. The DNA for the CDR3 is TGTGCCAGCAGCGAGGGCGGACTAGCCAAAAACATTCAGTACTTC. This sequence encodes CASSEGGLAKNIQYF.

The genes are TRBV9 and TRBJ2-3; TRBD2 matches at 7 bases. This CDR3 is 20 amino acids long. Germline trimming cut 0 bases from V and 0 bases from J; bases unmatched to any gene: 16. Germline V gene sequence: CDR1 SGDLS, CDR2 YYNGEE. DNA for the CDR3: TGTGCCAGCAGCGTAGTCCCAGGTATTAGAATGGGGGGGAGCACAGATACGCAGTATTTT. Translating it yields CASSVVPGIRMGGSTDTQYF.

This chain links TRBV19 with TRBJ2-6; 8 nucleotides agree with TRBD1. With V trimmed by 5 bases and J by 2 bases, 11 bases remained unmatched. The CDR3 loop spans 18 amino acids. Per germline, CDR1 LNHDA and CDR2 SQIVND (reference sequence). The CDR3 sequence is CASSPRTGSTPGANVLTF. CDR3 coding DNA: TGTGCCAGTAGTCCAAGGACAGGGTCCACCCCTGGGGCCAACGTCCTGACTTTC.

This chain's CDR3 is CASSPRGTVYTEAFF. In DNA form, the CDR3 reads TGCGCCAGCAGCCCAAGGGGGACAGTTTACACTGAAGCTTTCTTT. The chain carries TRBV5-1 and TRBJ1-1; 7 nucleotides match TRBD1. V lost 4 bases and J lost 3; bases outside the gene matches: 9. Per germline, CDR1 SGHRS and CDR2 YFSETQ. This CDR3 contains 15 residues. Combining the CDR3 with reference TRBV5-1 and TRBJ1-1 gives the whole variable domain KAGVTQTPRYLIKTRGQQVTLSCSPISGHRSVSWYQQTPGQGLQFLFEYFSETQRNKGNFPGRFSGRQFSNSRSEMNVSTLELGDSALYLCASSPRGTVYTEAFFGQGTRLTVV.

V usage is TRBV4-1 and J usage is TRBJ2-6, with TRBD2 as a possible D gene (5 bases). Germline loops: CDR1 MGHRA, CDR2 YSYEKL. The V end was cut by 4 bases, the J end by 2 bases, with 18 bases between. CDR3 length: 18 residues. CDR3 nucleotides: TGCGCCAGCAGCCCTTTCCTTCCGGGGTTGGCTGGGGCCAACGTCCTGACTTTC. This encodes CASSPFLPGLAGANVLTF.